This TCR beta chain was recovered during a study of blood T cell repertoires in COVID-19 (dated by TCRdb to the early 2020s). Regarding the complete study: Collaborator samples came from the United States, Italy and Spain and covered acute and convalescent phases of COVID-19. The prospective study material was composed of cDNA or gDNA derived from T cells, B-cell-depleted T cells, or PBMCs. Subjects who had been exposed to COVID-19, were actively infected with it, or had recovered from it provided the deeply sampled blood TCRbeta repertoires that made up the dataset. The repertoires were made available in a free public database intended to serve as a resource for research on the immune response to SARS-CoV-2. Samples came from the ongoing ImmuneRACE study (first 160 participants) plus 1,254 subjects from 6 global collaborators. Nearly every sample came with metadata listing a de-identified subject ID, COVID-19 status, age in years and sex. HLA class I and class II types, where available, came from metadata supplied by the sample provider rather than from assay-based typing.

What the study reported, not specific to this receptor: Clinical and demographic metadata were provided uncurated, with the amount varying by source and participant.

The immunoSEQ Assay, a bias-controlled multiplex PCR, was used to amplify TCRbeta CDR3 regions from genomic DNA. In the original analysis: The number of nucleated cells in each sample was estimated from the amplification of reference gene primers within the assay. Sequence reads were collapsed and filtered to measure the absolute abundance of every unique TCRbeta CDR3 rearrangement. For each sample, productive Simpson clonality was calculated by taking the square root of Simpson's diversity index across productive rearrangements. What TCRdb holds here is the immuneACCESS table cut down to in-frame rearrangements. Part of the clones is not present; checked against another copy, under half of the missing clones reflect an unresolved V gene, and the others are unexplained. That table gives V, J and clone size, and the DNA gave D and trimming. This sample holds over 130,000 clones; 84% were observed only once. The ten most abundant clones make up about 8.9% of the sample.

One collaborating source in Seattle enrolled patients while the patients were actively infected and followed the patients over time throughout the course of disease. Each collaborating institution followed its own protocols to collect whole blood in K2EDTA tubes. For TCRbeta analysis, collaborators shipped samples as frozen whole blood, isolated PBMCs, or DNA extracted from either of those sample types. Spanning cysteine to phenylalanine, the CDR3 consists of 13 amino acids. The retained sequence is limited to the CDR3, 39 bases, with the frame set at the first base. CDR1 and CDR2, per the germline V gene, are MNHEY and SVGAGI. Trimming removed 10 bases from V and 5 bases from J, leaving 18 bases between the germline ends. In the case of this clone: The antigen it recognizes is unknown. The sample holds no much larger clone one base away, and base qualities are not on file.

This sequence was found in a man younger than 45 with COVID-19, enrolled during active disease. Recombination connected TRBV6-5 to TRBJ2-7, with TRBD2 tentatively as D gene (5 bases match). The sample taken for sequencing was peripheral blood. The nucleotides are TGTGCCACTGCCGACCCCGGGAAAAACGAGCAGTACTTC. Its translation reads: CATADPGKNEQYF.